The clone carrying this T cell receptor (beta chain) was detected only once. Its antigen is undetermined. One junction end disagrees with the germline gene, perhaps due to a read error. The identical CDR3 is also encoded by other nucleotide sequences in the sample. Generated by immunoSEQ multiplex PCR, the TCRdb table keeps only in-frame clones and is missing some. The data contain some 180,000 clones, approximately 95% of them seen just once; the ten biggest clones take up approximately 0.98%. Germline V gene data show CDR1 as SGHNT and CDR2 as YENEEA. The CDR3 has 14 residues. This record belongs to a study of T cell responses to AZD1222 COVID-19 vaccine. Study-wide points: Donor demographics were predominantly white British with a female majority; clonal diversity may be underestimated. At baseline, just five or six AZD1222 recipients tested seropositive. Compared with day 0, the breadth and depth of the Spike-specific TCR repertoire rose significantly after two doses of AZD1222.

Sequencing was performed on peripheral blood, taken 28 days after the second dose of the MenACWY control vaccine. The chain uses TRBV11-3 and TRBJ2-7; TRBD2 might be the D (6 bases). This sequence originates from an adult who received the MenACWY meningococcal vaccine as a control. The CDR3 is CASSLTGRFGEQYF. As DNA, the CDR3 is TGTGCTAGCAGCTTAACTGGGAGGTTTGGCGAGCAGTACTTC.